This T cell receptor beta chain was documented in a study of low-dose radiotherapy and immunotherapy resistance in tumors. First-strand cDNA relied on TRAV- and TRBV-specific primers spanning alpha and beta chains. Both a constant-region primer and a V-primer adapter served to amplify TCRs across about 20 PCR cycles. TCRdb re-analysed the reads in MiXCR, keeping a single row per CDR3 protein. The table shows 55,000 to 65,000 distinct CDR3 sequences, with about 25% occurring only once. The CDR3 has 14 residues. V shed 7 bases, J shed 7 bases, and the junction held 12 bases outside the gene matches. Per the germline V gene, CDR1 is MNHEY and CDR2 is SMNVEV (reference sequence). Stated time point: before trial treatment.

The clonotype comes from a male donor with rectosigmoid adenocarcinoma. This sample comprised PBMCs, obtained before treatment. The chain links TRBV27 to TRBJ2-7; 8 positions agree with TRBD1. The CDR3: CASTPTGERLEQYF. The CDR3 DNA is TGTGCCAGCACCCCGACAGGGGAACGCCTGGAGCAGTACTTC.